These T cell receptor beta chains were read from a single sample in a study of cytomegalovirus exposure and HLA in healthy donors. Produced via immunoSEQ multiplex PCR; TCRdb's table is partial and in-frame only. The table includes around 150,000 clones, under 90% detected once. Sequencing was done on a sample of PBMCs. The receptors were sampled from a boy between 2 and 10 years old in good health and CMV-seronegative. Each CDR3 is given with its conserved first and last residue. D genes are given only for firm matches. Where a row states a size, it is once, few, many or the class of an expanded clone; other rows omit it.

d_call j_call v_call clone_size cdr3_aa cdr3_nt
TRBD1 TRBJ2-7 TRBV28 - CATGTGAYEQYF TGTGCCACAGGGACAGGGGCCTACGAGCAGTACTTC
- TRBJ1-5 TRBV21-1 - CASSKVGRFSNQPQHF TGTGCCAGCAGCAAAGTTGGTAGATTCAGCAATCAGCCCCAGCATTTT
TRBD1 TRBJ1-1 TRBV28 few CASSSPGTGFLNTEAFF TGTGCCAGCAGTAGTCCCGGGACAGGGTTTTTGAACACTGAAGCTTTCTTT
- TRBJ2-3 TRBV20-1 - CSASVLDTQYF TGCAGTGCTAGTGTCCTGGATACGCAGTATTTT
TRBD2 TRBJ2-1 TRBV7-9 - CASILAGANEQFF TGTGCCAGCATACTAGCGGGAGCGAATGAGCAGTTCTTC
- TRBJ1-3 TRBV11-2 - CASSLDLNRRGGNTIYF TGTGCCAGCAGCTTAGATCTTAATCGACGCGGTGGAAACACCATATATTTT
- TRBJ1-3 TRBV18 - CASSPQSQGSGNTIYF TGTGCCAGCTCACCACAAAGCCAGGGCTCTGGAAACACCATATATTTT
TRBD2 TRBJ2-1 TRBV4-3 - CASSQDRLAGHYNEQFF TGCGCCAGCAGCCAAGATAGGCTAGCGGGACACTACAATGAGCAGTTCTTC
- TRBJ1-1 TRBV28 - CASSPRTPYTEAFF TGTGCCAGCAGTCCAAGGACACCTTACACTGAAGCTTTCTTT
- TRBJ1-5 TRBV4-3 - CASSQDLDQPQHF TGCGCCAGCAGCCAAGACCTAGATCAGCCCCAGCATTTT
- TRBJ2-5 TRBV21-1 - CASYATTQETQYF TGTGCCAGCTATGCGACTACACAAGAGACCCAGTACTTC
TRBD1 TRBJ1-5 TRBV2 - CATRQGVNQPQHF TGTGCCACAAGACAGGGGGTCAATCAGCCCCAGCATTTT
TRBD2 TRBJ2-2 TRBV7-8 once CASSPREGTGELFF TGTGCCAGCAGCCCAAGGGAGGGGACCGGGGAGCTGTTTTTT
- TRBJ2-7 TRBV11-2 - CASSLEYEQYF TGTGCCAGCAGCTTGGAGTACGAGCAGTACTTC
TRBD1 TRBJ1-2 TRBV29-1 - CSVRDRANYGYTF TGCAGCGTCCGGGACAGGGCTAACTATGGCTACACCTTC
TRBD1 TRBJ1-1 TRBV6-5 - CASRLWDRYTEAFF TGTGCCAGCAGACTATGGGACAGATACACTGAAGCTTTCTTT
TRBD1 TRBJ2-7 TRBV29-1 - CSVRTGSSYEQYF TGCAGCGTCCGGACAGGGTCGTCCTACGAGCAGTACTTC
TRBD1 TRBJ1-6 TRBV6-5 - CASSYSPGQGNSPLHF TGTGCCAGCAGTTACTCACCGGGACAGGGTAATTCACCCCTCCACTTT